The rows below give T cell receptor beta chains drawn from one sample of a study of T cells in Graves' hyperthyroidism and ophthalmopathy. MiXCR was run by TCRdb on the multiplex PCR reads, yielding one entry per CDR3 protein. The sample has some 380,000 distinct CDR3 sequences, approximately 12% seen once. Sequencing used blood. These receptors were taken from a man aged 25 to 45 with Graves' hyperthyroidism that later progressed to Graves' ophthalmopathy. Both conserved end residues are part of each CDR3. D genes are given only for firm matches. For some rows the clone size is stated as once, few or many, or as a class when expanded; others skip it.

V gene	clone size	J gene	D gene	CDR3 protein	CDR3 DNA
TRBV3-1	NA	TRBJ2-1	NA	CASSPTEGPGYNEQFF	TGTGCCAGCAGCCCAACGGAGGGCCCGGGCTACAATGAGCAGTTCTTC
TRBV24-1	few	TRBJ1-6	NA	CATSLLRTGPSSYNSPLHF	TGTGCCACCAGTCTCCTACGGACGGGGCCGAGCTCCTATAATTCACCCCTCCACTTT
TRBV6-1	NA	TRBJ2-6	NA	CATALARVSGANVLTF	TGTGCCACCGCGCTCGCCAGGGTCTCTGGGGCCAACGTCCTGACTTTC
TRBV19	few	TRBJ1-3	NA	CASSPPDSSGNTIYF	TGTGCCAGTAGTCCCCCGGACAGCTCTGGAAACACCATATATTTT
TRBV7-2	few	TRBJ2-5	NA	CASSLDIVDQYF	TGTGCCAGCAGCTTAGATATCGTGGACCAGTACTTC
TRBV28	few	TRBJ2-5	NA	CASTGGAQETQYF	TGTGCCAGCACGGGTGGGGCCCAAGAGACCCAGTACTTC
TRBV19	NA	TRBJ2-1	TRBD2	CASSILTSGGRSSYNEQFF	TGTGCCAGTAGTATACTGACTAGCGGGGGGCGTAGCTCCTACAATGAGCAGTTCTTC
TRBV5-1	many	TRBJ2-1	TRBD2	CASSLAGREYNEQFF	TGCGCCAGCAGCCTAGCGGGGCGAGAATACAATGAGCAGTTCTTC
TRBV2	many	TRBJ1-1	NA	CASSDWPTATEAFF	TGTGCCAGCAGTGATTGGCCAACTGCCACTGAAGCTTTCTTT
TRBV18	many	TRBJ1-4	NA	CASSPGVSDEKLFF	TGTGCCAGCTCGCCAGGGGTGTCTGATGAAAAACTGTTTTTT
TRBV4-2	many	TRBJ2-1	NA	CASSQSGSSYNEQFF	TGTGCCAGCAGCCAATCGGGTAGCTCCTACAATGAGCAGTTCTTC
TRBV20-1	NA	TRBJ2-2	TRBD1	CSVPGQPNTGELFF	TGCAGTGTCCCGGGACAGCCGAACACCGGGGAGCTGTTTTTT
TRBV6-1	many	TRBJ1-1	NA	CAIIDPGIYTEAFF	TGTGCCATCATCGACCCGGGGATTTACACTGAAGCTTTCTTT
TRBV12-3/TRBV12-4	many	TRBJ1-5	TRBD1	CASSTQGAQPQHF	TGTGCCAGCAGTACACAGGGGGCTCAGCCCCAGCATTTT
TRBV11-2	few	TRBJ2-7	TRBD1	CASTLGQPYEQYF	TGTGCCAGCACCCTGGGACAGCCCTACGAGCAGTACTTC
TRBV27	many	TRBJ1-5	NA	CASSPGPGKPQHF	TGTGCCAGCAGTCCCGGACCCGGTAAGCCCCAGCATTTT
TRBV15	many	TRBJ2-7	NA	CATSTGDGTYEQYF	TGTGCCACCAGCACCGGGGACGGGACCTACGAGCAGTACTTC
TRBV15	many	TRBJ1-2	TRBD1	CATSRRDRPVGYTF	TGTGCCACCAGCCGTCGGGACAGGCCCGTAGGCTACACCTTC
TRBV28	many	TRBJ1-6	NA	CASSLRGESSPLHF	TGTGCCAGCAGTTTACGAGGGGAAAGTTCACCCCTCCACTTT
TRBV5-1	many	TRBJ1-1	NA	CASRGVGMNTEAFF	TGCGCCAGCAGGGGGGTCGGGATGAACACTGAAGCTTTCTTT
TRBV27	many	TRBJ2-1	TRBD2	CASSLLRLAGGYNEQFF	TGTGCCAGCAGTTTACTAAGACTAGCGGGGGGATACAATGAGCAGTTCTTC
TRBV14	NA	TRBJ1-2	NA	CASSHGGQNYGYTF	TGTGCCAGCAGCCACGGAGGACAGAACTATGGCTACACCTTC
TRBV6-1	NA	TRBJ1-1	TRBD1	CASNMGQGADTEAFF	TGTGCCAGCAACATGGGGCAGGGGGCGGACACTGAAGCTTTCTTT
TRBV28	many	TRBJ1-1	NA	CASSVEVYTEAFF	TGTGCCAGCAGTGTCGAAGTCTATACTGAAGCTTTCTTT
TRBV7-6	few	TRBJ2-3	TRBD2	CASSDRLAGGPEDTQYF	TGTGCCAGCAGCGACCGACTAGCGGGGGGCCCCGAAGATACGCAGTATTTT
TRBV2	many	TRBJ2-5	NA	CASSDEGGRGETQYF	TGTGCCAGCAGTGATGAGGGGGGGAGGGGAGAGACCCAGTACTTC
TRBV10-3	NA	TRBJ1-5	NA	CAISDQGQPQHF	TGTGCCATCAGTGACCAGGGTCAGCCCCAGCATTTT
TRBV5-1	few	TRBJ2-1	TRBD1	CASSLQGPLNEQFF	TGCGCCAGCAGCTTACAGGGGCCCCTCAATGAGCAGTTCTTC
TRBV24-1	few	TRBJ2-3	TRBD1	CATSDFFPTGTDTQYF	TGTGCCACCAGTGATTTCTTCCCGACAGGGACAGATACGCAGTATTTT
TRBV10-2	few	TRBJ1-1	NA	CASRAGDTEAFF	TGCGCCAGCCGGGCAGGGGACACTGAAGCTTTCTTT
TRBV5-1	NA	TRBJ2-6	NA	CASSLVSQSGANVLTF	TGCGCCAGCAGCTTGGTGTCTCAGTCGGGGGCCAACGTCCTGACTTTC
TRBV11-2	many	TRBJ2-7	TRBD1	CASSLGWDRALYEQYF	TGTGCCAGCAGCTTAGGATGGGACAGGGCTCTCTACGAGCAGTACTTC
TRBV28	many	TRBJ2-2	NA	CASSLLNTGELFF	TGTGCCAGCAGTTTACTTAACACCGGGGAGCTGTTTTTT
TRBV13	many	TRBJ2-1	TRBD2	CASSLGTSGSSYNEQFF	TGTGCCAGCAGCTTAGGGACTAGCGGGAGCTCCTACAATGAGCAGTTCTTC
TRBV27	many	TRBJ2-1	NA	CASSFTLAQNEQFF	TGTGCCAGCAGCTTCACACTAGCCCAGAATGAGCAGTTCTTC
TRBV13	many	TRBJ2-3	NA	CASSSFGTPGDTQYF	TGTGCCAGCAGCTCCTTTGGGACTCCAGGGGATACGCAGTATTTT
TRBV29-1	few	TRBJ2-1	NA	CSVADNNEQFF	TGCAGCGTTGCGGACAACAATGAGCAGTTCTTC
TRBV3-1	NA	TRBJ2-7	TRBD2	CASRPSSSGTSGGRQYF	TGTGCCAGCAGACCAAGCTCTTCCGGGACTAGCGGGGGAAGGCAGTACTTC
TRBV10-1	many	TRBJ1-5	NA	CASSEEVYSNQPQHF	TGCGCCAGCAGTGAAGAAGTGTATAGCAATCAGCCCCAGCATTTT
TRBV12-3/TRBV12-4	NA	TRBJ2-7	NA	CASSFGAMGEQYF	TGTGCCAGCAGTTTTGGAGCGATGGGCGAGCAGTACTTC
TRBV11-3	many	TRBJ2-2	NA	CASGGVPNTGELFF	TGTGCCAGCGGGGGCGTACCGAACACCGGGGAGCTGTTTTTT
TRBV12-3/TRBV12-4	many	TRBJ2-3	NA	CASSFAGRNTQYF	TGTGCCAGCAGTTTCGCCGGCCGCAATACGCAGTATTTT
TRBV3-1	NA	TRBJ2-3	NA	CASSQDLGADTQYF	TGTGCCAGCAGCCAAGATCTCGGCGCAGATACGCAGTATTTT
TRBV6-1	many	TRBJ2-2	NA	CASRLRTAELNTGELFF	TGTGCCAGCAGACTACGGACAGCCGAACTGAACACCGGGGAGCTGTTTTTT
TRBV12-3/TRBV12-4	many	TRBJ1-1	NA	CASSVQKSTEAFF	TGTGCCAGCAGTGTACAGAAGTCAACTGAAGCTTTCTTT
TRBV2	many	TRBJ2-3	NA	CASTDPGQRTQYF	TGTGCCAGCACCGACCCAGGGCAGCGTACGCAGTATTTT
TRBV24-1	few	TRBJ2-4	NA	CATSDPTSAVAKNIQYF	TGTGCCACCAGTGACCCGACTAGTGCCGTAGCCAAAAACATTCAGTACTTC
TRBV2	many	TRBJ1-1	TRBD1	CASSETYRGLMNTEAFF	TGTGCCAGCAGTGAAACATACAGGGGACTAATGAACACTGAAGCTTTCTTT
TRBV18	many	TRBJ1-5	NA	CASSPSAGYSNQPQHF	TGTGCCAGCTCACCATCGGCAGGCTATAGCAATCAGCCCCAGCATTTT